This TCR beta chain came from a study of blood T cell repertoires in COVID-19. The CDR3 contains 15 residues. V lost 0 bases and J lost 0, with 9 bases in between. Per germline, CDR1 SGHRS and CDR2 YFSETQ. Sequencing used immunoSEQ multiplex PCR; TCRdb keeps in-frame clones, though not all of them. This repertoire shows fewer than 150,000 clones, around 64% found once; its top ten account for under 1%. Sequenced input: peripheral blood. The TCR sequence derives from a human donor with acute or convalescent COVID-19. The donor label of this sample is uncertain. This chain links TRBV5-1 with TRBJ1-1; D may be TRBD1 (5 bases). The CDR3 spells CASSLVTGLNTEAFF. CDR3 DNA sequence: TGCGCCAGCAGCTTGGTTACAGGCCTGAACACTGAAGCTTTCTTT.